A selection of T cell receptor beta chains follows, all from one sample in a study of T cell responses to AZD1222 COVID-19 vaccine. This table comes from immunoSEQ multiplex PCR, and its TCRdb copy is limited to in-frame clones, with some not included. The sample lists 85,000 to 130,000 clones, about nine tenths occurring once. The starting material was peripheral blood, obtained on day 0 of AZD1222 vaccination. These receptor sequences come from an adult in good health. CDR3s include the opening cysteine and the closing phenylalanine or tryptophan. D genes are given only for firm matches. Size is omitted from some rows. Given values are once, few, many or a class for expanded clones.

NA	TRBV7-8	NA	TRBJ1-1	CASSLGTGNLNTEAFF	TGTGCCAGCAGCTTAGGGACGGGGAACCTGAACACTGAAGCTTTCTTT
NA	TRBV14	NA	TRBJ1-2	CASSQARFPGYTF	TGTGCCAGCAGCCAAGCTCGCTTTCCTGGCTACACCTTC
NA	TRBV19	NA	TRBJ1-1	CASSIGGGQLNTEAFF	TGTGCCAGTAGTATAGGGGGTGGGCAGTTGAACACTGAAGCTTTCTTT
NA	TRBV6-6	NA	TRBJ1-5	CASNKNREGGQPQHF	TGTGCCAGCAACAAGAACAGGGAGGGCGGTCAGCCCCAGCATTTT
NA	TRBV7-2	once	TRBJ2-7	CASSLSREREQYF	TGTGCCAGCAGCTTAAGTAGGGAGCGGGAGCAGTACTTC
TRBD1	TRBV3-1/TRBV3-2	NA	TRBJ1-1	CASSQDLDRVAFF	TGTGCCAGCAGCCAAGATTTGGACAGGGTAGCGTTCTTT
NA	TRBV19	NA	TRBJ2-1	CASSTSGYNEQFF	TGTGCCAGTAGTACAAGCGGTTACAATGAGCAGTTCTTC
NA	TRBV4-3	NA	TRBJ2-7	CASSQAARGYEQYF	TGCGCCAGCAGCCAAGCCGCCAGGGGTTACGAGCAGTACTTC
NA	TRBV27	NA	TRBJ1-2	CASSSGPYSYGYTF	TGTGCCAGCAGTTCCGGCCCCTACTCCTATGGCTACACCTTC
NA	TRBV7-5	NA	TRBJ1-1	CARSRGDRKNTEAFF	TGTGCCAGAAGCCGTGGAGACAGAAAGAACACTGAAGCTTTCTTT
NA	TRBV28	NA	TRBJ1-3	CASSLVAGGNTIYF	TGTGCCAGCAGTTTGGTGGCTGGAGGAAACACCATATATTTT
TRBD1	TRBV6-6	NA	TRBJ1-5	CASQTGVNQPQHF	TGTGCCAGCCAGACAGGGGTCAATCAGCCCCAGCATTTT
NA	TRBV15	NA	TRBJ1-2	CATSRDRGGYTF	TGTGCCACCAGCAGAGATCGGGGCGGCTACACCTTC
NA	TRBV29-1	NA	TRBJ2-2	CSVYGGELFF	TGCAGCGTTTATGGCGGGGAGCTGTTTTTT
NA	TRBV6-1	NA	TRBJ1-6	CASSEGVRYSNSPLHF	TGTGCCAGCAGTGAAGGCGTCAGATACTCTAATTCACCCCTCCACTTT
TRBD1	TRBV6-5	NA	TRBJ2-1	CASSWDRVSYNEQLF	TGTGCCAGCAGTTGGGACAGGGTTTCCTACAATGAGCAGCTCTTC
TRBD1	TRBV7-3	NA	TRBJ2-5	CASSPSGQGVTQYF	TGTGCCAGCAGCCCATCCGGACAGGGTGTGACCCAGTACTTC
NA	TRBV6-5	NA	TRBJ1-3	CASSYSRQPNGNTIYF	TGTGCCAGCAGTTACTCCAGACAACCAAACGGAAACACCATATATTTT
TRBD1	TRBV5-1	NA	TRBJ2-7	CASSLGGGQGYEQYF	TGCGCCAGCAGCTTGGGAGGGGGACAGGGGTACGAGCAGTACTTC
TRBD1	TRBV27	NA	TRBJ2-7	CASSLQGAYEQYF	TGTGCCAGCAGTTTGCAGGGGGCCTACGAGCAGTACTTC
TRBD1	TRBV27	NA	TRBJ1-2	CASSYYRGTLGGYTF	TGTGCCAGCAGTTATTACAGGGGGACCCTCGGAGGCTACACCTTC
TRBD2	TRBV5-5	NA	TRBJ2-5	CASSPWGGEETQYF	TGTGCCAGCAGCCCCTGGGGAGGGGAAGAGACCCAGTACTTC
TRBD1	TRBV24-1	NA	TRBJ2-1	CATSDAGQGINEQFF	TGTGCCACCAGTGATGCGGGACAGGGGATCAATGAGCAGTTCTTC
NA	TRBV5-1	NA	TRBJ1-6	CASSLARPNSPLHF	TGCGCCAGCAGCTTGGCCAGGCCGAATTCACCCCTCCACTTT
NA	TRBV30	NA	TRBJ1-4	CAWSQGQGRSEKLFF	TGTGCCTGGAGTCAAGGGCAGGGACGGAGTGAAAAACTGTTTTTT
TRBD1	TRBV5-1	NA	TRBJ1-1	CASSRSTGGNLNTEAFF	TGCGCCAGCAGCAGGAGCACAGGGGGAAACCTGAACACTGAAGCTTTCTTT
TRBD1	TRBV19	NA	TRBJ1-2	CASSPNQGGSRYGYTF	TGTGCCAGTAGTCCTAATCAAGGGGGCAGTAGGTATGGCTACACCTTC
NA	TRBV7-9	NA	TRBJ1-2	CASSLAGDSNYGYTF	TGTGCCAGCAGCTTAGCGGGTGACAGTAACTATGGCTACACCTTC
NA	TRBV5-5	NA	TRBJ2-7	CASSLGDLPTYEQYF	TGTGCCAGCAGCTTGGGGGACCTACCAACCTACGAGCAGTACTTC
NA	TRBV4-3	NA	TRBJ1-3	CASSQQGFGNTIYF	TGCGCCAGCAGCCAACAGGGTTTTGGAAACACCATATATTTT
NA	TRBV7-9	NA	TRBJ2-7	CASSLERVGSYEQYF	TGTGCCAGCAGTCTAGAGAGGGTAGGTTCCTACGAGCAGTACTTC
NA	TRBV11-1	NA	TRBJ1-1	CASSLGPGNTEAFF	TGTGCCAGCAGCTTAGGTCCAGGGAACACTGAAGCTTTCTTT
NA	TRBV27	NA	TRBJ2-7	CASSLGSGSYEQYF	TGTGCCAGCAGTTTAGGTTCGGGTTCCTACGAGCAGTACTTC
NA	TRBV27	few	TRBJ1-6	CASSPAGYNSPLHF	TGTGCCAGCAGTCCCGCGGGGTATAATTCACCCCTCCACTTT
NA	TRBV2	NA	TRBJ1-4	CASSVENEKLFF	TGTGCCAGCAGTGTCGAGAATGAAAAACTGTTTTTT
NA	TRBV18	NA	TRBJ1-5	CASSPGSNQPQHF	TGTGCCAGCTCACCAGGCAGCAATCAGCCCCAGCATTTT
NA	TRBV10-3	NA	TRBJ1-5	CAISESNRGRNQPQHF	TGTGCCATCAGTGAGTCGAATCGGGGCCGGAATCAGCCCCAGCATTTT
TRBD2	TRBV24-1	NA	TRBJ2-7	CATSVPGLADEQYF	TGTGCCACCAGTGTCCCGGGACTAGCCGATGAGCAGTACTTC
NA	TRBV27	NA	TRBJ1-2	CASSFTRGYGYTF	TGTGCCAGCAGTTTTACGAGAGGGTATGGCTACACCTTC
NA	TRBV3-1/TRBV3-2	NA	TRBJ1-1	CASSQVTEAFF	TGTGCCAGCAGCCAGGTTACTGAAGCTTTCTTT
NA	TRBV18	NA	TRBJ1-4	CASSLATGVNEKLFF	TGTGCCAGCTCACTCGCGACAGGTGTGAATGAAAAACTGTTTTTT
TRBD1	TRBV5-6	NA	TRBJ1-6	CASSWGTGGLGSPLHF	TGTGCCAGCAGCTGGGGGACAGGGGGTTTGGGATCACCCCTCCACTTT
TRBD1	TRBV3-1/TRBV3-2	NA	TRBJ2-7	CASSRTGASRSHEQYF	TGTGCCAGCAGCCGGACAGGGGCCAGCCGGAGCCACGAGCAGTACTTC
NA	TRBV7-2	NA	TRBJ2-7	CASSLSGGHYEQYF	TGTGCCAGCAGCTTAAGCGGCGGGCACTACGAGCAGTACTTC
NA	TRBV11-2	NA	TRBJ2-3	CASSYGQVDTQYF	TGTGCCAGCAGCTACGGCCAGGTAGATACGCAGTATTTT
NA	TRBV5-1	NA	TRBJ2-5	CASSPGTAGETQYF	TGCGCCAGCAGCCCGGGGACGGCGGGGGAGACCCAGTACTTC
NA	TRBV5-1	once	TRBJ1-3	CASSLNAGNTIYF	TGCGCCAGCAGCTTGAACGCTGGAAACACCATATATTTT
NA	TRBV10-3	NA	TRBJ1-2	CAISGQAGVNGYTF	TGTGCCATCAGTGGACAGGCGGGGGTTAATGGCTACACCTTC
TRBD1	TRBV12-3/TRBV12-4	NA	TRBJ1-1	CASIISGGSEAFF	TGTGCCAGCATAATATCAGGGGGTTCTGAAGCTTTCTTT
TRBD1	TRBV7-8	few	TRBJ2-2	CASSAGTGGDTGELFF	TGTGCCAGCAGCGCGGGGACAGGGGGAGACACCGGGGAGCTGTTTTTT
NA	TRBV7-9	NA	TRBJ1-6	CASSFSGLNNSPLHF	TGTGCCAGCAGCTTCTCGGGACTCAATAATTCACCCCTCCACTTT
NA	TRBV20-1	NA	TRBJ2-1	CSARSPREQFF	TGCAGTGCTAGGTCCCCCCGTGAGCAGTTCTTC
TRBD1	TRBV5-1	once	TRBJ1-1	CASSWDRQNTEAFF	TGCGCCAGCAGCTGGGACAGGCAAAACACTGAAGCTTTCTTT